This TCR beta chain emerged from a study of cytomegalovirus exposure and HLA in healthy donors. Across the study: Among a few hundred genotyped donors, around 80% fell in the Caucasian-associated ancestry cluster. Whole-study results and caveats: In an earlier analysis, productive rearrangement rates for most beta V segments clustered near 87% or 30%. The likely explanation for a cluster of highly shared sequence variants was sequencing artifact. Presence/absence analyses assumed roughly uniform sequencing depth across donors.

With 60 Vbeta and 13 Jbeta primers, the PCR was carried out. Generated by immunoSEQ multiplex PCR, the TCRdb table keeps only in-frame clones and is missing some. The sample has 90,000 or so clones; about 74% are singletons. Concerning this clone itself: The antigen remains unidentified.

Germline V gene sequence: CDR1 SGHVS, CDR2 FQNEAQ. The CDR3 contains 16 residues. V lost 5 bases, J lost 5 bases, and 10 bases stayed unmatched. Sequencing was done on a sample of PBMCs. This TCR derives from a woman aged 45-60 years in good health and CMV-seropositive. The chain links TRBV7-8 to TRBJ2-1; 9 bases fit TRBD2. CDR3 coding DNA: TGTGCCAGCAGCCCCTACCTAGCGGGGCTAGACAATGAGCAGTTCTTC. Protein: CASSPYLAGLDNEQFF.